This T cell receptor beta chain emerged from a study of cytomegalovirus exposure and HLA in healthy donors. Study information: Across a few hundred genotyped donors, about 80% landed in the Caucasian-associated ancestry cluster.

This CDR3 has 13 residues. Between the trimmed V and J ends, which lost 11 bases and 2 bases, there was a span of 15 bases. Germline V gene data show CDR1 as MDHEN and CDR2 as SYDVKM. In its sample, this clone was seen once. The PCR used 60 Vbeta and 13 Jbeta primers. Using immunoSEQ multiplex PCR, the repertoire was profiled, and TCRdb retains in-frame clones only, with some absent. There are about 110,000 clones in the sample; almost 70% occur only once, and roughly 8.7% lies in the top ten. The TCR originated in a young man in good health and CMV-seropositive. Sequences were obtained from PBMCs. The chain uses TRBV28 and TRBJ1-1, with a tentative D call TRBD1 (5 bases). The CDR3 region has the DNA TGTGCCCTGGGGGGGAGTAGAAACACTGAAGCTTTCTTT. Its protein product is CALGGSRNTEAFF. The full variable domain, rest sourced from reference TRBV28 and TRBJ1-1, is DVKVTQSSRYLVKRTGEKVFLECVQDMDHENMFWYRQDPGLGLRLIYFSYDVKMKEKGDIPEGYSVSREKKERFSLILESASTNQTSMYLCALGGSRNTEAFFGQGTRLTVV.